In this sample, the clone carrying this T cell receptor beta chain turned up a few times. Its target is not known. The source of the sample is a study of T-cell memory formation after mild COVID-19. About the study: Largely, TCR clusters stayed within a single donor.

The germline CDR1 and CDR2 sequences are SGHTA and FQGTGA. This CDR3 has 13 residues. V dropped 4 bases and J dropped 5 bases, with 8 bases sitting between them. Study results and limitations: Day 37-peaking second-wave clones had unconfirmed SARS-CoV-2 specificity. Balance between CD4 and CD8 was seen in clones contracting day 15 to 85, and a CD4+ lean was seen in later expanders.

A single record per CDR3 protein comes from TCRdb applying MiXCR to the 5' RACE reads. The data hold about 250,000 distinct CDR3 sequences, with about a sixth observed a single time. The sample comprised PBMCs or a T cell subset sorted from them (not recorded which). This receptor was identified in a young man who had mild COVID-19 (a few samples of this study predate the infection). Cell type and time point are not known. This chain joins TRBV7-3 and TRBJ2-2; possibly TRBD1 or TRBD2 for D (5 bases each). Written as DNA, the CDR3 is TGTGCCAGCAGCTCTGAGGGGACCGGGGAGCTGTTTTTT. This codes for CASSSEGTGELFF.